A single sample gave rise to the 2 T cell receptor beta chains below, sequenced in a study of regulatory T cells in long-lasting Graves disease. Regarding time point: newly diagnosed GD, antithyroid drugs for less than 3 months. RNA isolated from PBMCs was used to make the TCR library. Sequencing libraries for TCR beta were prepared with iRepertoire HTBI primers and Arm-PCR of CDR3 regions. TCRdb re-called the multiplex PCR reads through MiXCR, storing one row per CDR3 protein. Among 350,000 to 500,000 distinct CDR3 sequences listed, around 15% were seen once. This sample also belongs to another study, concerning T cells in Graves' hyperthyroidism and ophthalmopathy.

The specimen was peripheral blood mononuclear cells (PBMCs), collected at new diagnosis, from a patient treated with antithyroid drugs. All receptors derive from a woman under 30 with Graves disease.

This sequence joins TRBV6-1 and TRBJ2-1; TRBD2 matches at 14 bases. The CDR3 covers 15 residues. Germline values: CDR1 MNHNS, CDR2 SASEGT. V lost 4 bases to trimming and J lost 15 bases; unmatched junction nucleotides: 11. DNA of the CDR3: TGTGCCAGCAGTGTACTACCGGGACTAGCGGGAGATCTGTTCTTC. Translated: CASSVLPGLAGDLFF.

The gene calls are TRBV20-1 and TRBJ2-1; 10 bases fit TRBD2. The CDR3 runs to 12 residues. CDR1 and CDR2 from the germline V gene are DFQATT and SNEGSKA (reference sequence). Losses at the gene ends were 1 base for V and 14 bases for J; bases not matched to a gene: 5. CDR3 residues: CSARGGLAEEFF. The CDR3 region has the DNA TGCAGTGCTAGAGGCGGACTAGCGGAGGAGTTCTTC.